These 32 T cell receptor beta chains originate from one sample sequenced in a study of T cell responses to AZD1222 COVID-19 vaccine. Assay used: immunoSEQ multiplex PCR; TCRdb lists only in-frame clones, some missing. The table lists fewer than 75,000 clones, approximately 83% of them singletons, with roughly 20% in the top ten. Sequences were derived from peripheral blood, sampled on day 0 of AZD1222 vaccination. The receptor set was obtained from an adult in good health.

The chain combines TRBV3-1 (or the pseudogene TRBV3-2) with TRBJ1-2, with a weak D call TRBD1 (5 bases). This CDR3 region has 16 residues. Germline V lookup: CDR1 LGHDT, CDR2 YNNKEL (reference sequence). V lost 0 bases and J lost 4, with 15 bases in between. The CDR3 loop is CASSQDRFGRAYGYTF. The DNA for the CDR3 is TGTGCCAGCAGCCAAGACCGGTTCGGCAGGGCCTATGGCTACACCTTC.

As to this clone: A junction end diverges from the germline sequence, so it may reflect a read error. The rearrangement links TRBV11-2 to TRBJ1-3; no firm D call. The CDR3 totals 15 residues. Germline V CDR1 and CDR2: SGHAT, FQNNGV. The CDR3: CGSSLFSTSGNTIYF. CDR3 in DNA: TGTGGCAGCAGCTTATTCTCCACCTCTGGAAACACCATATATTTT.

The chain has TRBV2 and TRBJ1-5; D is undetermined. Per germline, CDR1 SNHLY and CDR2 FYNNEI. The CDR3 totals 15 residues. The V end was cut by 4 bases, the J end by 3 bases, with 13 bases between. The DNA for the CDR3 is TGTGCCAGCAGTGTTCACACCCTGAACAATCAGCCCCAGCATTTT. Translating gives CASSVHTLNNQPQHF.

The chain links TRBV5-1 to TRBJ2-2, with TRBD2 as a possible D gene (5 bases). Trimming cost V 2 bases and J 0 bases, with 8 bases left between them. The CDR3 is 15 residues long. The germline gives CDR1 SGHRS, CDR2 YFSETQ. The CDR3 reads CASSLAVTNTGELFF. The CDR3 DNA reads as TGCGCCAGCAGCTTAGCGGTTACGAACACCGGGGAGCTGTTTTTT.

V usage is TRBV11-3 and J usage is TRBJ2-2; 10 nucleotides line up with TRBD1. V shed 4 bases, J shed 5 bases, and the junction held 4 bases outside the gene matches. In germline, CDR1 is SGHNT, CDR2 YENEEA. CDR3 length: 15 amino acids. CDR3 protein: CASSSRDRGTGELFF. The CDR3 region has the DNA TGTGCCAGCAGCTCCCGGGACAGGGGAACCGGGGAGCTGTTTTTT.

V usage is TRBV24-1 and J usage is TRBJ2-3, with 9 bases lining up with TRBD2. CDR1 and CDR2 (germline): KGHDR, SFDVKD. This CDR3 region has 18 residues. V trimming: 5 bases; J trimming: 0 bases; junction bases outside the gene matches: 11. The CDR3: CATSVGSGGPGSTDTQYF. In nucleotides, the CDR3 is TGTGCCACCAGTGTCGGTAGCGGGGGCCCAGGGAGCACAGATACGCAGTATTTT.

This clone was detected ten times or more. The chain carries TRBV7-8 and TRBJ2-7; 8 positions match TRBD2. With V trimmed by 4 bases and J by 5 bases, 13 bases remained unmatched. Germline V lookup: CDR1 SGHVS, CDR2 FQNEAQ. The CDR3 is made up of 16 amino acids. The CDR3, as DNA: TGTGCCAGCAGCTCTAACAGCGGCGGGGGGAGGAACGAGCAGTACTTC. It codes for CASSSNSGGGRNEQYF.

The chain links TRBV6-5 to TRBJ1-5; perhaps TRBD1 as D (5 bases). Trimming shortened V by 0 bases and J by 5 bases, and 5 bases separated the two germline ends. CDR3 size: 13 residues. Looked up from germline, CDR1 is MNHEY and CDR2 is SVGAGI. The CDR3 DNA sequence: TGTGCCAGCAGTTACTCGGGGGATCAGCCCCAGCATTTT. Its protein is CASSYSGDQPQHF.

CDR3 coding DNA: TGTGCCAGCAGTCAACCCAGCGGGGGTCGAGCTGAGCAGTACTTC. Translated, it gives CASSQPSGGRAEQYF. The chain has TRBV27 and TRBJ2-7; 8 nucleotides line up with TRBD2. The CDR3 loop spans 15 amino acids. Germline CDR1 MNHEY, CDR2 SMNVEV (reference sequence). Unmatched junction bases numbered 13, after V lost 5 bases and J lost 7 bases.

The V and J genes are TRBV6-5 and TRBJ1-2; unclear D gene. V lost 7 bases and J lost 4, with 16 bases in between. The CDR3 loop spans 14 amino acids. Germline lookup yields CDR1 MNHEY and CDR2 SVGAGI. The CDR3 loop reads CASTENERGYGYTF. The CDR3 DNA reads TGTGCCAGCACGGAGAACGAACGGGGCTATGGCTACACCTTC.

CDR3 sequence reads: CASSPDRGPSGNTIYF. As DNA, the CDR3 is TGTGCCAGCAGTCCGGACAGGGGCCCCTCTGGAAACACCATATATTTT. The rearrangement links TRBV2 to TRBJ1-3, with 9 bases matching TRBD1. CDR3 size: 16 residues. Germline trimming cut 5 bases from V and 0 bases from J; bases unmatched to any gene: 5. Germline CDR1 reads SNHLY; CDR2 reads FYNNEI.

The V gene is TRBV4-1, the J gene TRBJ2-3, with D unresolved. CDR1 and CDR2 (germline): MGHRA, YSYEKL. The CDR3 is 14 residues long. V was cut by 1 base and J by 0 bases, with 5 bases left in between. CDR3 in amino acids: CASSQVTSTDTQYF. CDR3 in DNA: TGCGCCAGCAGCCAAGTAACTAGCACAGATACGCAGTATTTT.

This clone is termed large. This chain uses TRBV5-4 with TRBJ2-7; D possibly corresponds to TRBD2 (5 bases). Trimming stripped 4 bases from V and 6 bases from J, with 11 bases between. Per the germline V gene, CDR1 is SGHNT and CDR2 is YYREEE (reference sequence). The CDR3 contains 12 residues. The CDR3 coding sequence is TGTGCCAGCAGCCCGTCCGGAGGCGAGCAGTACTTC. Translating it yields CASSPSGGEQYF.

This sequence joins TRBV19 and TRBJ1-6, with no clear D. Germline CDR1 reads LNHDA; CDR2 reads SQIVND (reference sequence). Trimming shortened V by 1 base and J by 5 bases, and 9 bases separated the two germline ends. The CDR3 runs 15 residues. This CDR3 is CASSIAAGNNSPLHF. CDR3 DNA: TGTGCCAGTAGTATAGCTGCAGGAAATAATTCACCCCTCCACTTT.

The gene calls are TRBV19 and TRBJ2-7, with 11 bases lining up with TRBD1. The CDR3 covers 16 residues. Germline CDR1 reads LNHDA; CDR2 reads SQIVND (reference sequence). Trimming took 5 bases from V and 3 from J; bases not matched to a gene: 9. In DNA form, the CDR3 reads TGTGCCAGTAGTCTACGGACAGGGGGCCCCTTCTACGAGCAGTACTTC. Its translation: CASSLRTGGPFYEQYF.

This rearrangement joins TRBV19 to TRBJ1-1, with D possibly matching TRBD1 (5 bases). The CDR3 covers 13 residues. Looked up from germline, CDR1 is LNHDA and CDR2 is SQIVND (reference sequence). Trimming stripped 10 bases from V and 2 bases from J, with 14 bases between. The CDR3 is CATLDRLNTEAFF. The CDR3 DNA reads as TGTGCCACCTTAGACAGACTCAACACTGAAGCTTTCTTT.

V is TRBV11-2 and J is TRBJ1-3, with D hard to call. Germline CDR1 and CDR2: SGHAT and FQNNGV. There are 17 residues in the CDR3. The ends were cut back, 0 bases at V and 0 bases at J, with 12 bases in the middle. The CDR3 coding sequence is TGTGCCAGCAGCTTAGATCTCTTAGCGCTCTCTGGAAACACCATATATTTT. Translation gives CASSLDLLALSGNTIYF.

This chain joins TRBV30 and TRBJ1-2; D remains unclear. Per germline, CDR1 GTSNPN and CDR2 SVGIG (reference sequence). The CDR3 is made up of 13 amino acids. Trimming shortened V by 0 bases and J by 7 bases, and 12 bases separated the two germline ends. As DNA, the CDR3 is TGTGCCTGGAGTGTATCGGATTTCGGTGGCTACACCTTC. Its protein is CAWSVSDFGGYTF.

For the CDR3, the DNA is TGTGCCATCAGAGGAGGACAGGGGGTCGTCAATGAGCAGTTCTTC. The encoded protein is CAIRGGQGVVNEQFF. This sequence joins TRBV10-3 and TRBJ2-1; 10 nucleotides align to TRBD1. J was trimmed by 6 bases and V by 6 bases; bases with no gene match: 8. CDR1 and CDR2 (germline): ENHRY, SYGVKD. This CDR3 comprises 15 residues.

The chain links TRBV19 to TRBJ1-5; 10 bases are a match to TRBD1. CDR1 is LNHDA, CDR2 SQIVND, per germline (reference sequence). This CDR3 region has 15 residues. V shed 3 bases, J shed 6 bases, and the junction held 5 bases outside the gene matches. The chain's CDR3 is CASSIARTGGQPQHF. The CDR3 bases are TGTGCCAGTAGTATCGCCCGGACAGGGGGTCAGCCCCAGCATTTT.

J is TRBJ2-1 and V is TRBV3-1 (or the pseudogene TRBV3-2); D unclear. CDR3 size: 14 residues. Per the germline V gene, CDR1 is LGHDT and CDR2 is YNNKEL (reference sequence). The V end was cut by 4 bases, the J end by 6 bases, with 13 bases between. The DNA of the CDR3 is TGTGCCAGCAGCCTTCCGACCTTGTCCAATGAGCAGTTCTTC. It specifies CASSLPTLSNEQFF.

The chain carries TRBV7-6 and TRBJ2-3; D is possibly TRBD1 or TRBD2 (5 bases each). Germline V CDR1 and CDR2: SGHVS, FNYEAQ. Trimming removed 6 bases from V and 1 base from J, with 11 bases in between. This CDR3 has 14 residues. The CDR3 DNA is TGTGCCAGCAGTCCGGGGCGGGGCACAGATACGCAGTATTTT. Residues: CASSPGRGTDTQYF.

This chain links TRBV27 with TRBJ1-6, with 9 nucleotides matching TRBD1. Germline V gene lookup returns CDR1 MNHEY and CDR2 SMNVEV (reference sequence). The CDR3 is 16 amino acids. Trimming took 7 bases from V and 10 from J; bases not matched to a gene: 14. The CDR3 reads CASTGGGDRGKSPLHF. In DNA form, the CDR3 reads TGTGCCAGCACCGGCGGGGGAGACAGGGGGAAATCACCCCTCCACTTT.

This chain joins TRBV10-3 and TRBJ2-1; 8 bases line up with TRBD2. Germline V CDR1 and CDR2: ENHRY, SYGVKD. The CDR3 covers 12 residues. V was clipped by 6 bases and J by 15 bases; unmatched bases: 10. This chain's CDR3 is CAIRTSGYVTFF. DNA of the CDR3: TGTGCCATCAGAACTAGCGGTTATGTGACGTTCTTC.

V usage is TRBV4-1 and J usage is TRBJ2-7; unclear D gene. Looked up from germline, CDR1 is MGHRA and CDR2 is YSYEKL. Trimming left V 0 bases short and J 0 bases short, with 9 bases between. The CDR3 totals 15 residues. CDR3 bases: TGCGCCAGCAGCCAAGATTGGGATTCCTCCTACGAGCAGTACTTC. Translating it yields CASSQDWDSSYEQYF.

The chain is built from TRBV5-4 and TRBJ1-4, with 7 bases fitting TRBD1. With V trimmed by 2 bases and J by 3 bases, 1 base remained unmatched. CDR1 is SGHNT, CDR2 YYREEE, per germline (reference sequence). The CDR3 covers 14 residues. The CDR3 DNA reads as TGTGCCAGCAGCTTCGGGACAGCTAATGAAAAACTGTTTTTT. It translates to CASSFGTANEKLFF.

The chain carries TRBV7-2 and TRBJ1-1; 12 nucleotides agree with TRBD1. V was pared by 5 bases and J by 0 bases, with 4 bases of the junction left unmatched. Germline V gene lookup returns CDR1 SGHTA and CDR2 FQGNSA. The CDR3 runs 16 residues. Written as DNA, the CDR3 is TGTGCCAGCAGCCGGGACAGGGGGCCTATGAACACTGAAGCTTTCTTT. Its protein product is CASSRDRGPMNTEAFF.

The rearrangement links TRBV5-1 to TRBJ1-6, with D possibly matching TRBD1 (6 bases). The CDR3 totals 14 residues. V was pared by 4 bases and J by 8 bases, with 13 bases between. Per germline, CDR1 SGHRS and CDR2 YFSETQ. The CDR3, as DNA: TGCGCCAGCAGCCAGGCAGGGGCAGATTCACCCCTCCACTTT. It encodes CASSQAGADSPLHF.

The chain has TRBV30 and TRBJ1-6, with a possible D match to TRBD1 (6 bases). The CDR3 totals 16 residues. The germline gives CDR1 GTSNPN, CDR2 SVGIG (reference sequence). The V end lost 2 bases, the J end lost 7 bases, and 18 bases lay between the germline ends. The CDR3 is CAWSRNLDRQNSPLHF. The CDR3 coding sequence is TGTGCCTGGAGTCGCAATTTGGACAGACAGAATTCACCCCTCCACTTT.

The V gene is TRBV24-1, the J gene TRBJ1-5; D is uncertain. V gave up 6 bases and J gave up 7 bases, with 15 bases separating them. In germline, CDR1 is KGHDR, CDR2 SFDVKD. This CDR3 has 14 residues. CDR3 amino acids: CATSRGGLWQPQHF. In nucleotides, the CDR3 is TGTGCCACCAGTCGGGGTGGCCTGTGGCAGCCCCAGCATTTT.

The V and J genes are TRBV5-1 and TRBJ1-2, with no clear D. Trimming cost V 3 bases and J 3 bases, with 12 bases left between them. The CDR3 covers 14 residues. Germline V lookup: CDR1 SGHRS, CDR2 YFSETQ. CDR3 sequence (DNA): TGCGCCAGCAGCTCGGGCGGCCTGGACTATGGCTACACCTTC. Translating it yields CASSSGGLDYGYTF.

The chain links TRBV9 to TRBJ1-6; possible D gene TRBD1, 5 bases. Germline CDR1 SGDLS, CDR2 YYNGEE. This CDR3 is 14 amino acids long. V lost 2 bases, J lost 8 bases, and 11 bases lay in between. The CDR3 nucleotides are TGTGCCAGCAGCGTCGGGACTGAAGATTCACCCCTCCACTTT. It translates to CASSVGTEDSPLHF.